These T cell receptor beta chains were read from a single sample in a study of shared clonotypes between healthy human individuals. The table came from immunoSEQ multiplex PCR; TCRdb's copy has only in-frame clones and leaves some out. Here the sample spans under 1 million clones, almost 95% being singletons. The sequencing input was naive CD8+ T cells sorted from blood. The origin of the receptors is a young man in good health. Each CDR3 is given with its conserved first and last residue. Each record gives: J gene, D gene, V gene, clone size, CDR3 DNA, CDR3 protein. A D gene is named only where the DNA matches it firmly. Clone size is shown for a subset of rows, as once, few, many or a class of expanded clone.

TRBJ1-2	NA	TRBV13	few	TGTGCCAGCAGCTTAGGCGGGATAATCTATGGCTACACCTTC	CASSLGGIIYGYTF
TRBJ2-3	TRBD2	TRBV7-6	NA	TGTGCCAGCAGCTCGATAACTAGCGGGGGGTACACAGATACGCAGTATTTT	CASSSITSGGYTDTQYF
TRBJ1-1	NA	TRBV27	NA	TGTGCCAGCAGTCTATCGACAGTGGCGGCCACTGAAGCTTTCTTT	CASSLSTVAATEAFF
TRBJ2-1	TRBD2	TRBV30	NA	TGTGCCTGGAGTGTACGGGGACTAGCGGCCTACAATGAGCAGTTCTTC	CAWSVRGLAAYNEQFF
TRBJ2-1	TRBD2	TRBV7-8	NA	TGTGCCAGCCACCACCTCTGGCGGGAGGATTCCTACAATGAGCAGTTCTTC	CASHHLWREDSYNEQFF
TRBJ2-2	TRBD1	TRBV28	NA	TGTGCCAGCATCGTCGGACAGGGGGCCGGGGAGCTGTTTTTT	CASIVGQGAGELFF
TRBJ2-5	TRBD2	TRBV14	once	TGTGCCAGCAGCCCCCGACTAGCGGGAGTAGAGACCCAGTACTTC	CASSPRLAGVETQYF
TRBJ2-3	TRBD2	TRBV27	once	TGTGCCAGCAGAGGTACTAGCGGGAAGACAGATACGCAGTATTTT	CASRGTSGKTDTQYF
TRBJ2-2	NA	TRBV9	NA	TGTGCCAGCAGCGTGAGGATCCGCGGACGCAACACCGGGGAGCTGTTTTTT	CASSVRIRGRNTGELFF
TRBJ2-7	NA	TRBV18	NA	TGTGCCAGCTCACCCTTAACAGGGGAGGAAGAGCAGTACTTC	CASSPLTGEEEQYF
TRBJ2-1	NA	TRBV5-5	NA	TGTGCCAGCAGCTTGGTTAACAGGCCCCTTGAGCAGTTCTTC	CASSLVNRPLEQFF
TRBJ1-5	TRBD1	TRBV27	NA	TGTGCCAGCAGTCCCGGACAGGGGTGGAATCAGCCCCAGCATTTT	CASSPGQGWNQPQHF
TRBJ2-7	NA	TRBV9	NA	TGTGCCAGCAGCGTAGAGGGGCTCTCCTACGAGCAGTACTTC	CASSVEGLSYEQYF
TRBJ1-1	NA	TRBV5-1	NA	TGCGCCAGCAGCTTGGGGCAGGGGCCCACTGAAGCTTTCTTT	CASSLGQGPTEAFF
TRBJ2-3	TRBD2	TRBV19	NA	TGTGCCAGTAGGCCCGCGGGACTAGCGAGCCCAGATACGCAGTATTTT	CASRPAGLASPDTQYF
TRBJ2-1	TRBD2	TRBV7-9	few	TGTGCCAGCAGCTTCCCTAGCGGGGTTCACAATGAGCAGTTCTTC	CASSFPSGVHNEQFF
TRBJ2-1	TRBD2	TRBV29-1	NA	TGCAGCTCGTCAGCGGGAGTTCATGAGGATGAGCAGTTCTTC	CSSSAGVHEDEQFF
TRBJ2-1	TRBD2	TRBV5-5	NA	TGTGCCAGCAGCCCAACTAGCGGGAGGTCGGATGAGCAGTTCTTC	CASSPTSGRSDEQFF
TRBJ1-1	TRBD1	TRBV5-1	NA	TGCGCCAGCAGCACCGGACAGGGCCGGACTGAAGCTTTCTTT	CASSTGQGRTEAFF
TRBJ2-7	NA	TRBV27	NA	TGTGCCAGCAGTTTATTACGCCCCAACAGGGAAGTGAGGCAGTACTTC	CASSLLRPNREVRQYF
TRBJ1-4	NA	TRBV19	NA	TGTGCCAGTAGTGCCGGGGCAGGGGCTAATGAAAAACTGTTTTTT	CASSAGAGANEKLFF
TRBJ1-3	TRBD1	TRBV2	NA	TGTGCCAGCAGTTCGGGACAGTCGTCTGGAAACACCATATATTTT	CASSSGQSSGNTIYF
TRBJ2-3	NA	TRBV19	NA	TGTGCCAGTAGTCCCCTGGTGGGGGAGAGCACAGATACGCAGTATTTT	CASSPLVGESTDTQYF
TRBJ2-2	NA	TRBV10-3	NA	TGTGCCACTAAGACAGGCCCGAACACCGGGGAGCTGTTTTTT	CATKTGPNTGELFF
TRBJ2-6	NA	TRBV13	NA	TGTGCCAGCAGCTCGCAGGACCGCCTCGCCAACGTCCTGACTTTC	CASSSQDRLANVLTF
TRBJ2-1	NA	TRBV6-1	NA	TGTGCCAGCGAGTTAATAGCCGATGAGCAGTTCTTC	CASELIADEQFF
TRBJ2-7	NA	TRBV1	NA	TGCACCAGCAGCCAAGTACTCGGCCTAGCCCACGAGCAGTACTTC	CTSSQVLGLAHEQYF
TRBJ2-7	NA	TRBV11-2	NA	TGTGCCAGCCGCTTCCAGGCCCAACCCTCCTACGAGCAGTACTTC	CASRFQAQPSYEQYF
TRBJ2-7	NA	TRBV27	NA	TGTGCCAGCGCTCAATCAGGGGCTAGCGGTTCCTACGAGCAGTACTTC	CASAQSGASGSYEQYF
TRBJ2-7	TRBD2	TRBV27	NA	TGTGCCAGCAGTTTAAGGGGCGGGAGCTCCTACGAGCAGTACTTC	CASSLRGGSSYEQYF
TRBJ2-1	NA	TRBV4-1	NA	TGCGCCAGCAGCCACGTTATCGCCGAGGAGCAGTTCTTC	CASSHVIAEEQFF
TRBJ2-7	TRBD2	TRBV5-4	once	TGTGCCAGCAGCTTGGGGGGGACTAGCGGGAGTGCCTACGAGCAGTACTTC	CASSLGGTSGSAYEQYF
TRBJ2-1	NA	TRBV21-1	NA	TGTGCCAGCAGCAAAGGGTGCCTCTTAAGCTCCTACAATGAGCAGTTCTTC	CASSKGCLLSSYNEQFF
TRBJ2-3	TRBD2	TRBV10-3	NA	TGTGCCATCAAGACTAGCGGCTCTAGCACAGATACGCAGTATTTT	CAIKTSGSSTDTQYF
TRBJ2-1	TRBD2	TRBV11-1	NA	TGTGCCAGCAGCTTCGGACTAGCGGGAGGGCTGTGGTACAATGAGCAGTTCTTC	CASSFGLAGGLWYNEQFF
TRBJ2-1	NA	TRBV27	NA	TGTGCCAGTCGGACTGGATACAATGAGCAGTTCTTC	CASRTGYNEQFF
TRBJ1-5	NA	TRBV5-8	NA	TGTGCCAGCAGCTTGGGGATGGGGACCACGCTCCCCAATCAGCCCCAGCATTTT	CASSLGMGTTLPNQPQHF
TRBJ1-2	NA	TRBV9	once	TGTGCCAGCAGCTCGATTAACCGGGACGCCGGCTACACCTTC	CASSSINRDAGYTF
TRBJ1-1	NA	TRBV7-9	NA	TGTGCCAGCAGCTTATACAAGAACACTGAAGCTTTCTTT	CASSLYKNTEAFF
TRBJ2-7	NA	TRBV7-2	NA	TGTGCCAGCAGCTCAGAGGCCTACGAGCAGTACTTC	CASSSEAYEQYF
TRBJ2-5	TRBD1	TRBV9	NA	TGTGCCAGCAGCGTAGAAGGGACAGGGGTAGAGACCCAGTACTTC	CASSVEGTGVETQYF
TRBJ2-1	NA	TRBV30	NA	TGTGCCTGGAGTGTAGGGCTGATCGACTACAATGAGCAGTTCTTC	CAWSVGLIDYNEQFF
TRBJ2-7	NA	TRBV11-2	NA	TGTGCCAGCAGCCCCTTCCAAGCCTCCTACGAGCAGTACTTC	CASSPFQASYEQYF